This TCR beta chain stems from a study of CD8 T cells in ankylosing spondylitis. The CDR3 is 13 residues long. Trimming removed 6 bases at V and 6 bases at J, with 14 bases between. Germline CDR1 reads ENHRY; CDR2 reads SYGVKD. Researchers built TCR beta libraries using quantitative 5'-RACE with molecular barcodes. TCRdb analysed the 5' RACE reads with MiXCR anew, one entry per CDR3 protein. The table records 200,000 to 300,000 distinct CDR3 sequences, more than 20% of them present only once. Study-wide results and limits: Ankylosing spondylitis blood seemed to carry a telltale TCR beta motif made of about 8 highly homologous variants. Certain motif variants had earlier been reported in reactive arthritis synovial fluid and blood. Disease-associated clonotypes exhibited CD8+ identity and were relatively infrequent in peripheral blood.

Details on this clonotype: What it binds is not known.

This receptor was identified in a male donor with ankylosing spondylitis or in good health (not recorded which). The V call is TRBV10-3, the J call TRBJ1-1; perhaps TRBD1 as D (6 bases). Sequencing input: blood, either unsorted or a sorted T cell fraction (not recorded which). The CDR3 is CAIRDTGPPEAFF. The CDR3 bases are TGTGCCATCAGAGATACAGGGCCTCCTGAAGCTTTCTTT.